This T cell receptor beta chain was retrieved from a study of blood T cell repertoires in COVID-19. At the level of the study: Whether acute or convalescent, the COVID-19 samples came from the United States, Italy and Spain. T cells, B-cell-depleted T cells, or PBMCs provided the cDNA or gDNA that served as material.

Study processing details: Amplifying reference gene primers gave estimates of nucleated cell counts. Here immunoSEQ multiplex PCR was the method, and the copy in TCRdb shows in-frame clones only, minus some. V, J and clone size derive from that table, while D and trimming were established from the DNA sequence. The table records approximately 77,000 clones, about 91% of them present only once. The receptor comes from a woman of 80 years or more with acute or convalescent COVID-19. Sequenced material: peripheral blood.

Here the CDR3 reads CASSEAHYEQYF. CDR3 nucleotide sequence: TGTGCCAGCAGTGAGGCACACTACGAGCAGTACTTC. This rearrangement joins TRBV25-1 to TRBJ2-7; D remains ambiguous. This CDR3 contains 12 residues. Deletions cut 3 bases from V and 3 bases from J, with 6 bases between. Germline V CDR1 and CDR2: MGHDK, SYGVNS.